This T cell receptor beta chain was sequenced in a study of shared clonotypes between healthy human individuals. Measured with immunoSEQ multiplex PCR; TCRdb has only the in-frame clones, and not every one. The data contain about 2.3 million clones, 93% of them singletons. The germline V gene encodes CDR1 SGHRS and CDR2 YFSETQ. CDR3 length equals 17 residues. Losses at the gene ends were 4 bases for V and 3 bases for J; bases not matched to a gene: 9. Material for sequencing was naive CD4+ T cells from PBMCs. Sample subset: CD45RA+ positively selected. This receptor was taken from a young man in good health. Some clones in this sample may be carry-over from other donors' samples. J is TRBJ2-1 and V is TRBV5-1; 11 bases are shared with TRBD2. The CDR3 loop is CASSPLPGLAVYNEQFF. The DNA for the CDR3 is TGCGCCAGCAGCCCCCTACCGGGACTAGCGGTCTACAATGAGCAGTTCTTC.